One sample yielded the 20 T cell receptor beta chains listed below, sequenced in a study of blood T cell repertoires in COVID-19. Method: immunoSEQ multiplex PCR; TCRdb's copy keeps in-frame clones and lacks some. The table has 490,000 or so clones, 85% to 90% seen once. The material sequenced was PBMCs or T cells enriched from blood (not recorded which). All receptors derive from a woman aged 40 to 50 who had recovered from COVID-19.

The V and J genes are TRBV3-1 (or the pseudogene TRBV3-2) and TRBJ2-3; perhaps TRBD2 as D (5 bases). The germline gives CDR1 LGHDT, CDR2 YNNKEL (reference sequence). CDR3 length: 15 residues. The V end lost 3 bases, the J end lost 2 bases, and 12 bases lay between the germline ends. The CDR3 here is CASSQSSLATDTQYF. CDR3 coding DNA: TGTGCCAGCAGCCAGTCGAGCCTAGCCACAGATACGCAGTATTTT.

V gene TRBV7-2 combines with J gene TRBJ2-1; TRBD1 matches at 7 bases. The germline gives CDR1 SGHTA, CDR2 FQGNSA. The CDR3 loop spans 15 amino acids. J gave up 3 bases and V 0 bases, and 2 bases lay outside the gene matches. As DNA, the CDR3 is TGTGCCAGCAGCTTAGCGGCAGGGGGCTACAATGAGCAGTTCTTC. Its translation is CASSLAAGGYNEQFF.

Details on this clone: The identical CDR3 is also encoded by other nucleotide sequences in the sample. The chain carries TRBV5-1 and TRBJ1-1; 8 nucleotides line up with TRBD1. The V gene end was trimmed by 2 bases and the J gene end by 4 bases; junction bases not matched to a gene: 1. CDR1 and CDR2 from the germline V gene are SGHRS and YFSETQ. The CDR3 length is 13 residues. The CDR3 spells CASSFGQGTEAFF. CDR3 bases: TGCGCCAGCAGCTTTGGACAGGGCACTGAAGCTTTCTTT.

This chain links TRBV12-3 or TRBV12-4 with TRBJ1-5, with D tentatively TRBD1 (6 bases). V shed 5 bases and J shed 4 bases, with 9 bases lying between them. The CDR3 contains 13 residues. The chain's CDR3 is CASSDRNNQPQHF. The DNA for the CDR3 is TGTGCCAGCAGTGACAGGAATAATCAGCCCCAGCATTTT.

The V and J genes are TRBV15 and TRBJ2-7, with 8 positions matching TRBD1. The CDR3 spans 15 residues. Germline V lookup: CDR1 LNHNV, CDR2 YYDKDF (reference sequence). Trimming cost V 6 bases and J 0 bases; bases outside gene matches: 7. CDR3 residues: CATSTGQGYSYEQYF. The CDR3, as DNA: TGTGCCACCAGTACTGGACAGGGCTACTCCTACGAGCAGTACTTC.

V is TRBV11-3 and J is TRBJ1-4; unclear D gene. CDR1 SGHNT and CDR2 YENEEA come from the germline V gene. Trimming left V 5 bases short and J 2 bases short, with 9 bases between. There are 14 residues in the CDR3. The CDR3 DNA follows: TGTGCCAGCAGCCTACGGACTACTAATGAAAAACTGTTTTTT. Encoded protein: CASSLRTTNEKLFF.

V and J are TRBV19 and TRBJ1-5; 10 bases fit TRBD1. The V gene's germline CDR1 is LNHDA and CDR2 SQIVND (reference sequence). V trimming: 10 bases; J trimming: 1 base; junction bases outside the gene matches: 10. The CDR3 length is 16 residues. The CDR3 coding sequence is TGTGCCACCCCAACCGACAGGGGGCGAAGCAATCAGCCCCAGCATTTT. It encodes CATPTDRGRSNQPQHF.

The chain links TRBV7-9 to TRBJ1-1, with 8 bases identical to TRBD1. The CDR3 is 13 amino acids. Germline V CDR1 and CDR2: SEHNR, FQNEAQ (reference sequence). V trimming: 5 bases; J trimming: 5 bases; junction bases outside the gene matches: 4. Here the CDR3 DNA reads TGTGCCAGCAGCCCACAGGGGGGGACTGAAGCTTTCTTT. Translation: CASSPQGGTEAFF.

The chain recombines TRBV23-1 with TRBJ2-7; no reliable D call. TRBV23-1 is sorted into the ORF group, with uncertain function. Trimming shortened V by 1 base and J by 3 bases, and 13 bases separated the two germline ends. This CDR3 is 15 amino acids long. CDR3: CASSQFCLVIYEQYF. The CDR3, as DNA: TGCGCCAGCAGTCAATTTTGTCTAGTTATCTACGAGCAGTACTTC.

A remark on this clone: Since a much larger clone is just one base distant, this may be a read error. V is TRBV11-2 and J is TRBJ1-1; D uncertain. V was pared by 6 bases and J by 1 base, with 9 bases between. Germline V gene data show CDR1 as SGHAT and CDR2 as FQNNGV. The CDR3 length is 13 residues. CDR3 amino acids: CASSIRENTEAFF. The CDR3 DNA sequence: TGTGCCAGCAGTATCCGGGAGAACACTGAAGCTTTCTTT. Full variable domain (remainder filled in from reference TRBV11-2 and TRBJ1-1): EAGVAQSPRYKIIEKRQSVAFWCNPISGHATLYWYQQILGQGPKLLIQFQNNGVVDDSQLPKDRFSAERLKGVDSTLKIQPAKLEDSAVYLCASSIRENTEAFFGQGTRLTVV.

The genes are TRBV15 and TRBJ2-6; 8 nucleotides agree with TRBD1. Germline CDR1 reads LNHNV; CDR2 reads YYDKDF (reference sequence). V shed 8 bases, J shed 0 bases, and the junction held 6 bases outside the gene matches. This CDR3 region has 16 residues. CDR3 sequence (DNA): TGTGCCACCTCGACAGGGGCACACTCTGGGGCCAACGTCCTGACTTTC. Its protein product is CATSTGAHSGANVLTF.

The CDR3 nucleotides read TGTGCCAGTAGAGTAATGTTAGGCAATCAGCCCCAGCATTTT. Its protein product is CASRVMLGNQPQHF. The V and J genes are TRBV19 and TRBJ1-5; D gene unclear. The V gene lost 6 bases and the J gene lost 2 bases, with 11 bases spanning the gap. This CDR3 is built from 14 residues. Germline V gene sequence: CDR1 LNHDA, CDR2 SQIVND (reference sequence).

The V and J genes are TRBV9 and TRBJ2-5; perhaps TRBD1 as D (5 bases). V gave up 0 bases and J gave up 0 bases, with 6 bases separating them. Germline-derived CDR1 and CDR2 are SGDLS and YYNGEE. This CDR3 comprises 14 residues. The CDR3 bases are TGTGCCAGCAGCGTAGAAGGGGACCAAGAGACCCAGTACTTC. Translated: CASSVEGDQETQYF. Supplemented by reference TRBV9 and TRBJ2-5, the full variable domain reads DSGVTQTPKHLITATGQRVTLRCSPRSGDLSVYWYQQSLDQGLQFLIQYYNGEERAKGNILERFSAQQFPDLHSELNLSSLELGDSALYFCASSVEGDQETQYFGPGTRLLVL.

The chain has TRBV25-1 and TRBJ2-1; D is unclear. The ends were cut back, 5 bases at V and 2 bases at J, with 4 bases in the middle. The CDR3 is 12 amino acids. The germline gives CDR1 MGHDK, CDR2 SYGVNS. The CDR3 DNA is TGTGCCAGCAGTCTAACCTACAATGAGCAGTTCTTC. Amino acids: CASSLTYNEQFF.

This chain joins TRBV12-3 or TRBV12-4 and TRBJ1-2; the match to TRBD1 covers 9 bases. The CDR3 sequence is 11 residues long. Trimming took 4 bases from V and 13 from J; bases not matched to a gene: 4. The CDR3 protein is CASSSGQGITF. For the CDR3, the DNA is TGTGCCAGCAGTTCCGGACAGGGGATCACCTTC.

The chain is built from TRBV10-2 and TRBJ1-6; weak D call: TRBD1 (6 bases). Germline assignment: CDR1 WSHSY and CDR2 SAAADI. Deletions cut 5 bases from V and 7 bases from J, with 12 bases between. This CDR3 spans 14 amino acids. The chain's CDR3 is CASSWTELNSPLHF. DNA of the CDR3: TGCGCCAGCAGTTGGACAGAACTAAATTCACCCCTCCACTTT.

The J gene is TRBJ1-5, the V gene TRBV7-4, with a tentative D call TRBD1 (5 bases). This CDR3 contains 18 residues. CDR1 and CDR2 from the germline V gene are SGHVT and SQSDAQ. V shed 0 bases and J shed 2 bases, with 17 bases lying between them. This CDR3 is CASSLASPGRGGNQPQHF. Here the CDR3 DNA reads TGTGCCAGCAGCTTAGCGAGCCCGGGACGCGGGGGCAATCAGCCCCAGCATTTT.

V is TRBV12-5 and J is TRBJ1-6, with 7 bases that match TRBD1. CDR3 length equals 16 residues. The V segment lost 4 bases and the J segment 4 bases; nucleotides outside the gene matches: 7. CDR1 and CDR2 (germline): LGHNT, FRNRAP. CDR3 in amino acids: CASGWRQGEYNSPLHF. CDR3 nucleotide sequence: TGTGCTAGTGGTTGGCGACAGGGAGAATATAATTCACCCCTCCACTTT.

The gene calls are TRBV6-6 and TRBJ1-2; D uncertain. Per the germline V gene, CDR1 is MNHNY and CDR2 is SVGAGI (reference sequence). V lost 11 bases and J lost 3, with 13 bases in between. The CDR3 extends over 12 amino acids. The CDR3 DNA is TGTGCCGCCAATACCGCGGACTATGGCTACACCTTC. The encoded protein is CAANTADYGYTF.

The chain couples TRBV5-5 to TRBJ1-2; 9 positions agree with TRBD1. The V gene end was trimmed by 4 bases and the J gene end by 5 bases; junction bases not matched to a gene: 12. The CDR3 consists of 16 residues. Germline-derived CDR1 and CDR2 are SGHKS and YYEKEE (reference sequence). CDR3 DNA: TGTGCCAGCAGCCCCCGTACCGGGACAGGGACTTATGGCTACACCTTC. Protein product: CASSPRTGTGTYGYTF.